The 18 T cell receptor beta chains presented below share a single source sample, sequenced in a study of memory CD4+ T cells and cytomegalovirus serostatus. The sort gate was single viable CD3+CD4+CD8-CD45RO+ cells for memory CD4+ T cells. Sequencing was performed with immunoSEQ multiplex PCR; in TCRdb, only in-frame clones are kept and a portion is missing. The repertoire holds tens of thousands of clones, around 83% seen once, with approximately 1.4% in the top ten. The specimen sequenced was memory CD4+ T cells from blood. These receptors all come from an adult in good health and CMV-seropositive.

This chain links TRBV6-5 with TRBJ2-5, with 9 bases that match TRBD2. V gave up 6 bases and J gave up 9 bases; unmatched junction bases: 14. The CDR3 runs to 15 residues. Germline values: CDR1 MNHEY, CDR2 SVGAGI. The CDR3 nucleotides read TGTGCCAGCAGCTCCCGAGTGGGGACTAGCACGGCCCAGTACTTC. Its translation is CASSSRVGTSTAQYF.

Here the CDR3 reads CASSYSPHRNYGYTF. In nucleotides, the CDR3 is TGTGCCAGCAGTTACTCCCCCCACAGAAACTATGGCTACACCTTC. The chain combines TRBV6-5 with TRBJ1-2, with unresolved D. Germline CDR1 MNHEY, CDR2 SVGAGI. The CDR3 extends over 15 amino acids. The germline V and J ends were trimmed by 0 bases and 2 bases, with 10 bases remaining between them.

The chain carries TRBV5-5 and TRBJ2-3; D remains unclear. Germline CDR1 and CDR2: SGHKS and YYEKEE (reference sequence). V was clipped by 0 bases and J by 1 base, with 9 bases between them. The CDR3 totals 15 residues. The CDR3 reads CASSLVPSGTDTQYF. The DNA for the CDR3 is TGTGCCAGCAGCTTGGTTCCCTCTGGCACAGATACGCAGTATTTT.

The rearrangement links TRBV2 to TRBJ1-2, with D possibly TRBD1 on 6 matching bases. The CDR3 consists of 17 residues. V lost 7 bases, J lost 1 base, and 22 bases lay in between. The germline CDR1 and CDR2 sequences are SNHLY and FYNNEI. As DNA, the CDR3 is TGTGCCAGCACGCAACAGGGCCTAGGCTCATTTAACTATGGCTACACCTTC. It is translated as CASTQQGLGSFNYGYTF.

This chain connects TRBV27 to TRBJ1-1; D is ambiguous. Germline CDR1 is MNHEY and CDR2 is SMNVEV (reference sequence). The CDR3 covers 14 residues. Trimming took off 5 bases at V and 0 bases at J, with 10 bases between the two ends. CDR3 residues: CASSRDTMNTEAFF. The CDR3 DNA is TGTGCCAGCAGTAGAGATACCATGAACACTGAAGCTTTCTTT.

In nucleotides, the CDR3 is TGTGCCAGCAGCTTGGGTGGGAAGGCGGGAGCGGAGACCCAGTACTTC. Protein: CASSLGGKAGAETQYF. This sequence joins TRBV5-4 and TRBJ2-5; 7 nucleotides agree with TRBD2. This CDR3 spans 16 amino acids. With 0 bases clipped from V and 5 bases from J, the junction kept 10 bases outside the gene matches. Per germline, CDR1 SGHNT and CDR2 YYREEE (reference sequence).

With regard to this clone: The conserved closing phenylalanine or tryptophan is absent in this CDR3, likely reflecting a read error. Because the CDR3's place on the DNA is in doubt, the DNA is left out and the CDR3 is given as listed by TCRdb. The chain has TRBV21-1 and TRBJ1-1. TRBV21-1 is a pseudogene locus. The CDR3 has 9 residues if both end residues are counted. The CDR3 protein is CASEERGWG.

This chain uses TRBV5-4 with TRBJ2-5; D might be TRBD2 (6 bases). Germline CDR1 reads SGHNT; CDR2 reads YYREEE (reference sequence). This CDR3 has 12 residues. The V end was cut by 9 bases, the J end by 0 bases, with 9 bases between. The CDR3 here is CATTGDQETQYF. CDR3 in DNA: TGTGCCACAACGGGGGACCAAGAGACCCAGTACTTC.

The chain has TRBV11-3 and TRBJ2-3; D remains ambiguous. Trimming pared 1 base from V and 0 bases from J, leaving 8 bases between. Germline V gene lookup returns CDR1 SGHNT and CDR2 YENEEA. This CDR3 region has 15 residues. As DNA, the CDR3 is TGTGCCAGCAGCTTAGGAAGTGGCAGCACAGATACGCAGTATTTT. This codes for CASSLGSGSTDTQYF. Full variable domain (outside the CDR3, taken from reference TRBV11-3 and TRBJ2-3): EAGVVQSPRYKIIEKKQPVAFWCNPISGHNTLYWYLQNLGQGPELLIRYENEEAVDDSQLPKDRFSAERLKGVDSTLKIQPAELGDSAVYLCASSLGSGSTDTQYFGPGTRLTVL.

This CDR3 reads CATRPGQGPLEQYF. Here the CDR3 DNA reads TGTGCCACGAGGCCGGGACAGGGACCTCTCGAGCAGTACTTC. The chain employs TRBV7-9 and TRBJ2-7; 9 nucleotides line up with TRBD1. The ends lost 10 bases at V and 6 bases at J; junction bases unmatched: 13. Germline loops: CDR1 SEHNR, CDR2 FQNEAQ (reference sequence). There are 14 residues in the CDR3.

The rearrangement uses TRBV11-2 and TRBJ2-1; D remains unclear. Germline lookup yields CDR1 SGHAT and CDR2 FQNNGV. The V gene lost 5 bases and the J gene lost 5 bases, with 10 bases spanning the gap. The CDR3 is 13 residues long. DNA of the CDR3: TGTGCCAGCAGCAACCAACTAAACAATGAGCAGTTCTTC. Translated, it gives CASSNQLNNEQFF.

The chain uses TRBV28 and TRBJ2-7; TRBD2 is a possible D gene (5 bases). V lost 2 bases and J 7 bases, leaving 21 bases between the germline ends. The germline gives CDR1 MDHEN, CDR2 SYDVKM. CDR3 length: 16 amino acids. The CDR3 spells CASSLGAVSIRGEQYF. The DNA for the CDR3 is TGTGCCAGCAGTTTAGGAGCGGTTTCGATAAGAGGGGAGCAGTACTTC.

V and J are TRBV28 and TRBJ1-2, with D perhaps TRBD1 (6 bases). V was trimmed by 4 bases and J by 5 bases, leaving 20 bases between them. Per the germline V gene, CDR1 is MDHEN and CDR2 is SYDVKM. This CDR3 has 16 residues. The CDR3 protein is CASSSGGGPPVYGYTF. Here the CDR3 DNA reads TGTGCCAGCAGTTCCGGGGGGGGGCCCCCAGTTTATGGCTACACCTTC.

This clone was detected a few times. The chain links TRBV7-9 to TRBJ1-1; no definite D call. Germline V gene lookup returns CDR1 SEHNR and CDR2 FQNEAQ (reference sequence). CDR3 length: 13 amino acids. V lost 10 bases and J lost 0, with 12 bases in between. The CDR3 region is CANGRNMNTEAFF. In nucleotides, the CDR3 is TGTGCCAATGGAAGGAACATGAACACTGAAGCTTTCTTT.

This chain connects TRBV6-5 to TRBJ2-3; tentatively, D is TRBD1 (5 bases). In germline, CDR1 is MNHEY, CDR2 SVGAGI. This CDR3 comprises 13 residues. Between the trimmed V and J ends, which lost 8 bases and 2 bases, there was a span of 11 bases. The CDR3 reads CASSRVTTDTQYF. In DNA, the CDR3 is TGTGCCAGCTCCAGGGTAACCACAGATACGCAGTATTTT.

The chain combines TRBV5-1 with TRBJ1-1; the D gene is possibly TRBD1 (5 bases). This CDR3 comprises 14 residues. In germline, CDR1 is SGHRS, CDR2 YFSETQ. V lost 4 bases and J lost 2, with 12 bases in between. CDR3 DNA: TGCGCCAGCAGCCCTATGGGACCTAACACTGAAGCTTTCTTT. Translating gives CASSPMGPNTEAFF. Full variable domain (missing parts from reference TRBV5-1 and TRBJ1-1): KAGVTQTPRYLIKTRGQQVTLSCSPISGHRSVSWYQQTPGQGLQFLFEYFSETQRNKGNFPGRFSGRQFSNSRSEMNVSTLELGDSALYLCASSPMGPNTEAFFGQGTRLTVV.

DNA for the CDR3: TGTGCCAGCTCAACCTCAAGCGATATGAACACTGAAGCTTTCTTT. Its translation: CASSTSSDMNTEAFF. This chain uses TRBV18 with TRBJ1-1; no reliable D call. V gave up 5 bases and J gave up 0 bases, with 13 bases separating them. CDR1 KGHSH and CDR2 LQKENI come from the germline V gene. The CDR3 covers 15 residues.

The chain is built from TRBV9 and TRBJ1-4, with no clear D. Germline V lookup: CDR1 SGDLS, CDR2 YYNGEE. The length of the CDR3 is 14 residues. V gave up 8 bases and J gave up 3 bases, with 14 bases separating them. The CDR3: CASGRGLSNEKLFF. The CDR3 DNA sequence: TGTGCCAGTGGGCGAGGGCTTTCTAATGAAAAACTGTTTTTT.